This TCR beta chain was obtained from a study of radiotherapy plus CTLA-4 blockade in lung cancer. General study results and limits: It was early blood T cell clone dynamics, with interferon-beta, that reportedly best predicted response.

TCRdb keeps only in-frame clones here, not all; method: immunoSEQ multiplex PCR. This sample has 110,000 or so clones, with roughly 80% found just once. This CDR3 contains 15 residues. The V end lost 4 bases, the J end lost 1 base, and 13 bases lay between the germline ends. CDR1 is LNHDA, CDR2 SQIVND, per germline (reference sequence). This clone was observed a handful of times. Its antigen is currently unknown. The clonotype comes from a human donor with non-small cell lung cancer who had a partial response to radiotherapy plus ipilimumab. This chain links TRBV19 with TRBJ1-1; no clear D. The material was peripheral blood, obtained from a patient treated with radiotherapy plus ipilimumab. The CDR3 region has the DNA TGTGCCAGTAGTAGTCGAGGGCTGGCGAACACTGAAGCTTTCTTT. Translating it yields CASSSRGLANTEAFF.